The 28 T cell receptor beta chains below were found in one sample sequenced in a study of blood T cells in healthy people across ages. Primed by a sample-barcoded 5' primer and a J-beta primer mix, a second PCR proceeded for about 6 to 11 cycles. TCRdb ran MiXCR on the 5' RACE reads and lists one entry per CDR3 protein. This sample has around 990,000 distinct CDR3 sequences; less than 25% occur once, and the top ten carry approximately 0.79%. The data were also submitted as part of a second study, on T cells of mothers and their children.

Sequencing was done on a sample of blood. The receptors derive from a girl under 10 years old in good health.

This clonotype came up a few times. The chain combines TRBV29-1 with TRBJ2-5; 8 bases fit TRBD2. Per the germline V gene, CDR1 is SQVTM and CDR2 is ANQGSEA. The V gene end was trimmed by 1 base and the J gene end by 1 base; junction bases not matched to a gene: 8. This CDR3 region has 16 residues. The CDR3 spells CSVEAVSGSLQETQYF. The CDR3 DNA reads as TGCAGCGTTGAAGCAGTAAGCGGGAGCCTCCAAGAGACCCAGTACTTC.

This clonotype was counted only a few times. The chain joins TRBV11-2 to TRBJ1-4; D not resolved. Germline V CDR1 and CDR2: SGHAT, FQNNGV. The CDR3 has 14 amino acids. V was shortened by 2 bases and J by 7 bases, with 11 bases between the two germline ends. CDR3 sequence: CASSLFPGGEKLFF. CDR3 DNA sequence: TGTGCCAGCAGCTTATTCCCCGGCGGTGAAAAACTGTTTTTT.

This sequence joins TRBV29-1 and TRBJ2-5; D possibly uses TRBD1 or TRBD2 (5 bases each). V was clipped by 0 bases and J by 0 bases, with 14 bases between them. CDR3 length: 16 residues. Germline V lookup: CDR1 SQVTM, CDR2 ANQGSEA. CDR3 sequence reads: CSVEDLRDPYQETQYF. The CDR3 DNA reads as TGCAGCGTTGAAGATCTAAGGGACCCGTACCAAGAGACCCAGTACTTC.

The chain joins TRBV5-1 to TRBJ2-7, with D possibly TRBD1 on 6 matching bases. Looked up from germline, CDR1 is SGHRS and CDR2 is YFSETQ. This CDR3 spans 17 amino acids. The V gene lost 4 bases and the J gene lost 2 bases, with 22 bases spanning the gap. CDR3 DNA: TGCGCCAGCAGCCCGATACTATCCGGCGACAGGCCCTACGAGCAGTACTTC. It codes for CASSPILSGDRPYEQYF. Together with reference TRBV5-1 and TRBJ2-7, the CDR3 gives the full variable domain: KAGVTQTPRYLIKTRGQQVTLSCSPISGHRSVSWYQQTPGQGLQFLFEYFSETQRNKGNFPGRFSGRQFSNSRSEMNVSTLELGDSALYLCASSPILSGDRPYEQYFGPGTRLTVT.

This clonotype was recorded a few times. The chain links TRBV9 to TRBJ2-5; possibly TRBD2 for D (5 bases). CDR1 and CDR2 (germline): SGDLS, YYNGEE. V was cut by 3 bases and J by 6 bases, with 12 bases left in between. The CDR3 contains 13 residues. The CDR3 sequence is CASSATGRKTQYF. The CDR3 region has the DNA TGTGCCAGCAGCGCCACGGGGAGAAAGACCCAGTACTTC.

This clonotype was counted only a few times. This chain links TRBV15 with TRBJ2-1; 8 positions match TRBD1. CDR3 length equals 15 residues. CDR1 LNHNV and CDR2 YYDKDF come from the germline V gene (reference sequence). V lost 7 bases to trimming and J lost 2 bases; unmatched junction nucleotides: 7. The chain's CDR3 is CATTLGGQAYNEQFF. The CDR3 DNA follows: TGTGCCACCACCTTAGGGGGACAGGCCTACAATGAGCAGTTCTTC.

The chain employs TRBV28 and TRBJ2-1; D is unclear. The end of the DNA fits TRBJ2-5 better, so the J call may be wrong. The CDR3 is 18 amino acids. Germline CDR1 and CDR2: MDHEN and SYDVKM. CDR3 DNA sequence: TGTGCCAGCAGTTCCCCCACCATAAAGTTCGGTTCGTTAGAGACCCAGTACTTC. It is translated as CASSSPTIKFGSLETQYF.

The chain has TRBV27 and TRBJ2-1; TRBD2 aligns across 7 bases. The assigned J gene may be wrong: the sequence end matches TRBJ2-5 better. Germline-derived CDR1 and CDR2 are MNHEY and SMNVEV (reference sequence). This CDR3 contains 14 residues. The DNA for the CDR3 is TGTGCCAGCAGTTTATCGACTAGCTCAGAGACCCAGTACTTC. It specifies CASSLSTSSETQYF.

V usage is TRBV29-1 and J usage is TRBJ2-3, with 10 positions matching TRBD2. The V gene's germline CDR1 is SQVTM and CDR2 ANQGSEA. The CDR3 is made up of 13 amino acids. V shed 8 bases, J shed 1 base, and the junction held 3 bases outside the gene matches. CDR3 amino acids: CSFGTSGTDTQYF. For the CDR3, the DNA is TGCAGCTTCGGGACTAGCGGCACAGATACGCAGTATTTT.

The chain uses TRBV12-5 and TRBJ2-5; maybe TRBD2 (6 bases). Per germline, CDR1 LGHNT and CDR2 FRNRAP. CDR3 size: 13 residues. The germline V and J ends were trimmed by 4 bases and 4 bases, with 10 bases remaining between them. The CDR3 protein is CASGWRDRETQYF. CDR3 sequence (DNA): TGTGCTAGTGGTTGGAGGGACCGAGAGACCCAGTACTTC.

V gene TRBV6-5 combines with J gene TRBJ1-2; 7 nucleotides match TRBD1. The CDR3 runs 14 residues. The trim removed 4 bases at V and 4 bases at J, leaving 6 bases unmatched. Germline V gives CDR1 MNHEY, CDR2 SVGAGI. The CDR3: CASSSGGTAYGYTF. As DNA, the CDR3 is TGTGCCAGCAGTTCAGGGGGGACAGCCTATGGCTACACCTTC.

The chain recombines TRBV12-5 with TRBJ2-2; the match to TRBD2 covers 11 bases. CDR1 and CDR2 from the germline V gene are LGHNT and FRNRAP. After removal of 7 bases from V and 6 bases from J, the junction contained 10 bases not matched to a gene. This CDR3 contains 16 residues. Here the CDR3 reads CASAGRASGGSGELFF. CDR3 nucleotide sequence: TGTGCTAGTGCTGGGCGGGCTAGCGGGGGGTCCGGGGAGCTGTTTTTT.

J is TRBJ2-3 and V is TRBV11-2, with D possibly being TRBD1 or TRBD2 (6 bases each). V lost 7 bases to trimming and J lost 10 bases, with 12 bases between them. The CDR3 runs 11 residues. Germline lookup yields CDR1 SGHAT and CDR2 FQNNGV. The CDR3 coding sequence is TGTGCCAGCACATCAGGGGAGGCGCAGTATTTT. Translated, it gives CASTSGEAQYF.

DNA of the CDR3: TGTGCCAGCATTGACTACCATACGCAGTATTTT. Residues: CASIDYHTQYF. V usage is TRBV6-2 or TRBV6-3 and J usage is TRBJ2-3; D may be TRBD2 (5 bases). Germline-derived CDR1 and CDR2 are MNHEY and SVGEGT. The CDR3 is 11 residues long. With 7 bases removed from V and 7 bases from J, the gap between germline ends came to 9 bases.

The chain uses TRBV24-1 and TRBJ2-5; 11 bases agree with TRBD1. The DNA end is a closer match to TRBJ2-1, so the J assignment may be wrong. CDR1 KGHDR and CDR2 SFDVKD come from the germline V gene. This CDR3 is built from 16 residues. The CDR3, as DNA: TGTGCCACCAGTGATTGGACAGGGGGCGGCTACAATGAGCAGTTCTTC. Its protein product is CATSDWTGGGYNEQFF.

V gene TRBV19 combines with J gene TRBJ1-1, with 9 nucleotides matching TRBD1. Germline CDR1 reads LNHDA; CDR2 reads SQIVND (reference sequence). Unmatched junction bases numbered 5, after V lost 10 bases and J lost 5 bases. The CDR3 spans 12 residues. The chain's CDR3 is CATLQGATEAFF. DNA for the CDR3: TGTGCCACCCTACAGGGGGCAACTGAAGCTTTCTTT.

Only a few counts were recorded for this clonotype. For the CDR3, the DNA is TGTGCCAGCAGCCAAGCCCAAAGCGCTAACTCCTACGAGCAGTACTTC. Translated, it gives CASSQAQSANSYEQYF. The V call is TRBV3-1, the J call TRBJ2-1; D gene unclear. The end of the DNA is better explained by TRBJ2-7, so the J call may be wrong. CDR1 and CDR2 (germline): LGHDT, YNNKEL (reference sequence). This CDR3 is 16 amino acids long.

A note on this clonotype: At one end, the junction sequence differs from germline, possibly due to a read error. The rearrangement links TRBV12-3 or TRBV12-4 to TRBJ1-2; D gene uncertain. The CDR3 contains 15 residues. The CDR3 DNA sequence: TGTGCCAGCAGTCAAAGGGAGGGCCTTAACTATGGCCACACCTTC. Amino acid sequence: CASSQREGLNYGHTF.

The rearrangement uses TRBV4-2 and TRBJ1-3; no firm D call. Trimming took off 5 bases at V and 2 bases at J, with 7 bases between the two ends. Germline V CDR1 and CDR2: LGHNA, YNFKEQ. This CDR3 spans 13 amino acids. The CDR3 loop reads CASSTGAGNTIYF. CDR3 DNA sequence: TGTGCCAGCAGCACGGGAGCTGGAAACACCATATATTTT.

This clonotype was seen more than once but under ten times. CDR3 protein: CSVEYSDRESDEQFF. The DNA for the CDR3 is TGCAGCGTTGAATATAGTGACAGGGAAAGCGATGAGCAGTTCTTC. V usage is TRBV29-1 and J usage is TRBJ2-1; 7 bases match TRBD1. With V trimmed by 2 bases and J by 8 bases, 12 bases remained unmatched. The CDR3 runs to 15 residues. Germline-derived CDR1 and CDR2 are SQVTM and ANQGSEA.

The CDR3, as DNA: TGTGCCAGCAAGACTAGCGGGACATACAATGAGCAGTTCTTC. Residues: CASKTSGTYNEQFF. The genes are TRBV6-1 and TRBJ2-1, with 11 positions matching TRBD2. Germline V gives CDR1 MNHNS, CDR2 SASEGT. CDR3 length: 14 amino acids. J gave up 4 bases and V 7 bases, and 3 bases lay outside the gene matches.

This clonotype was seen at least ten times. The J gene is TRBJ2-5, the V gene TRBV29-1; TRBD1 agrees at 8 bases. The CDR3 is 12 residues long. V lost 5 bases to trimming and J lost 5 bases; unmatched junction nucleotides: 4. Germline loops: CDR1 SQVTM, CDR2 ANQGSEA. The CDR3 region is CSVYGQGETQYF. CDR3 coding DNA: TGCAGCGTTTACGGACAGGGTGAGACCCAGTACTTC.

CDR3 loop: CASSPSGDGTDTQYF. The CDR3 DNA reads as TGCGCCAGCAGTCCTAGCGGGGACGGCACAGATACGCAGTATTTT. The J gene is TRBJ2-3, the V gene TRBV5-1, with 9 bases lining up with TRBD2. Germline V gene data show CDR1 as SGHRS and CDR2 as YFSETQ. V dropped 5 bases and J dropped 1; count of bases not matched to a gene: 5. The CDR3 has 15 amino acids. The complete variable domain, with remaining parts taken from reference TRBV5-1 and TRBJ2-3, reads KAGVTQTPRYLIKTRGQQVTLSCSPISGHRSVSWYQQTPGQGLQFLFEYFSETQRNKGNFPGRFSGRQFSNSRSEMNVSTLELGDSALYLCASSPSGDGTDTQYFGPGTRLTVL.

This sequence joins TRBV7-9 and TRBJ1-1, with unresolved D. The CDR3 runs to 14 residues. Germline loops: CDR1 SEHNR, CDR2 FQNEAQ (reference sequence). Trimming removed 5 bases at V and 1 base at J, with 11 bases between. The CDR3 nucleotides read TGTGCCAGCAGCATTGCCTATGGGAACACTGAAGCTTTCTTT. Protein product: CASSIAYGNTEAFF.

The CDR3 DNA reads as TGTGCCAGCAGTCGGGACAACGACTACGAGCAGTACTTC. This gives the protein CASSRDNDYEQYF. This chain uses TRBV12-3 or TRBV12-4 with TRBJ2-5, with D possibly TRBD1 on 6 matching bases. The J call could be wrong; TRBJ2-7 is a better fit for the DNA end. This CDR3 is built from 13 residues.

This clonotype has more than one count but fewer than ten. V usage is TRBV11-2 and J usage is TRBJ2-2; no clear D. Germline CDR1 reads SGHAT; CDR2 reads FQNNGV. Trimming removed 4 bases at V and 2 bases at J, with 11 bases between. This CDR3 contains 15 residues. The CDR3 DNA reads as TGTGCCAGCAGCTCGGACGGACCAAACACCGGGGAGCTGTTTTTT. It translates to CASSSDGPNTGELFF.

This chain links TRBV11-2 with TRBJ2-5; TRBD1 agrees at 7 bases. From germline, CDR1 is SGHAT and CDR2 FQNNGV. Trimming removed 5 bases from V and 1 base from J; junction bases left unmatched: 7. CDR3 length equals 15 residues. The CDR3 spells CASSPRQGLQETQYF. The CDR3 DNA follows: TGTGCCAGCAGCCCTAGACAGGGCCTCCAAGAGACCCAGTACTTC.

Concerning this clonotype itself: No conserved phenylalanine or tryptophan ends this CDR3, so it is likely a read error. The chain is built from TRBV10-2 and TRBJ2-1, with 9 bases aligning to TRBD2. The DNA matches TRBJ2-5 better at its end, which makes the J call doubtful. The germline V gene encodes CDR1 WSHSY and CDR2 SAAADI. This CDR3 is 16 amino acids long. CDR3: CASMGFPAGGGETQYV. CDR3 DNA sequence: TGCGCCAGCATGGGGTTTCCAGCGGGAGGAGGAGAGACCCAGTACGTC.